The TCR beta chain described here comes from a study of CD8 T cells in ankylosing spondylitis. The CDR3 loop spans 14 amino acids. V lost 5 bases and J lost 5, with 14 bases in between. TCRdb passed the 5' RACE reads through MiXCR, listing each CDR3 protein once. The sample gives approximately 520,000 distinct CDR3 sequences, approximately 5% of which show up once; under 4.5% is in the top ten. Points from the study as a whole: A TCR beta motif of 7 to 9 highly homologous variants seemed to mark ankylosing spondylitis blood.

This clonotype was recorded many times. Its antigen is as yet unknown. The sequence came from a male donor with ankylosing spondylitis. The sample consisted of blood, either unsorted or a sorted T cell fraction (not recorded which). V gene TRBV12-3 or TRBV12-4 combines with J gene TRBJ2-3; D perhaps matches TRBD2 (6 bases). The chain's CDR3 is CASSPWGGRDTQYF. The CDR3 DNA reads TGTGCCAGCAGTCCTTGGGGAGGACGAGATACGCAGTATTTT.